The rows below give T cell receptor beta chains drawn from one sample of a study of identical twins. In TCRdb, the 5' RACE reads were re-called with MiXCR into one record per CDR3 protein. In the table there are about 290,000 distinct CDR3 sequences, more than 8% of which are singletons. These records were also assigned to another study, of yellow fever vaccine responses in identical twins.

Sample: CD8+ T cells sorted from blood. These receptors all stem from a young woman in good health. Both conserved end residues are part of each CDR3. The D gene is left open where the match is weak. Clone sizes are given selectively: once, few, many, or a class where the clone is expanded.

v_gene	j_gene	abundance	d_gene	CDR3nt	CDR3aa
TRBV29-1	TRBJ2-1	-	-	TGCAGCGCTCAAAGAGGAGAGCAGTTCTTC	CSAQRGEQFF
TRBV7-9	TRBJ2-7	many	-	TGTGCCAGCAGCCTACCACCATCCTACGAGCAGTACTTC	CASSLPPSYEQYF
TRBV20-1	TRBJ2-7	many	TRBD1	TGCAGTGCTCCTACAGGGGGCGACTCCTACGAGCAGTACTTC	CSAPTGGDSYEQYF
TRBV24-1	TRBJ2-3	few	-	TGTGCCACCAGTGATCGGACAGACGCCACAGATACGCAGTATTTT	CATSDRTDATDTQYF
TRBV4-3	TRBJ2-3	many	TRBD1	TGCGCCAGCAGCCAAGAACTCCCGGGACAGGGAACAGATACGCAGTATTTT	CASSQELPGQGTDTQYF
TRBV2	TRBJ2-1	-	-	TGTGCCAGCAGTGAAGCGCGCAGCCTTGAGCAGTTCTTC	CASSEARSLEQFF
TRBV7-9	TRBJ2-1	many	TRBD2	TGTGCCAGCAGAGCAGGGACTAGCGCGGTCAATGAGCAGTTCTTC	CASRAGTSAVNEQFF
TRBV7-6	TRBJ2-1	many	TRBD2	TGTGCCAGCAGCTTGGGACTAGCGGGAGACGCGTTCTTC	CASSLGLAGDAFF
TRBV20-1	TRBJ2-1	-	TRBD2	TGCAGTGCTCGCCCCCGGGAGGGCAGGGGTTACAATGAGCAGTTCTTC	CSARPREGRGYNEQFF
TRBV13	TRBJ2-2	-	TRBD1	TGTGCCAGCAGCACAGGGGTGCTAGGAAACGGGGAGCTGTTTTTT	CASSTGVLGNGELFF
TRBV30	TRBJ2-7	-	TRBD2	TGTGCCCAAACTAGCGGGGCTGGGCAAACCTACGAGCAGTACTTC	CAQTSGAGQTYEQYF
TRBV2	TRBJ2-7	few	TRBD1	TGTGCCGTACAGGGGCGCATGAACGAGCAGTACTTC	CAVQGRMNEQYF
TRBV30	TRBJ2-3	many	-	TGTGCCTGGACCTCAGGGGGGGCTGGGGGCACAGATACGCAGTATTTT	CAWTSGGAGGTDTQYF
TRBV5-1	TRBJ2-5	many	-	TGCGCCAGCACCCAGACGGGAGTTCAAGAGACCCAGTACTTC	CASTQTGVQETQYF
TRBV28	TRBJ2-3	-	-	TGTGCCATCACCACGGGCCTAGGGGTCGATACGCAGTATTTT	CAITTGLGVDTQYF
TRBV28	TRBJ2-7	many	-	TGTGCCAGCAGTTTGCGTACCGGCCTAGGGGAGCAGTACTTC	CASSLRTGLGEQYF
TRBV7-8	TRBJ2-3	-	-	TGTGCCAGCAGCTACCCCTTGTGGCAGGATAACACAGATACGCAGTATTTT	CASSYPLWQDNTDTQYF
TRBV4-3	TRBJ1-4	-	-	TGCGCCAGCAGCCAAGAGTATGGGTCAACTAATGAAAAACTGTTTTTT	CASSQEYGSTNEKLFF
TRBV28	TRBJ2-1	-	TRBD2	TGTGCCAGCAGTCCAACCGGGACTACCCTATACAATGAGCAGTTCTTC	CASSPTGTTLYNEQFF
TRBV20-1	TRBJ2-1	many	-	TGCAGTGCTAGAGGCGATCGAAGTAACAATGAGCAGTTCTTC	CSARGDRSNNEQFF
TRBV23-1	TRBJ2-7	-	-	TGCGCCAGCAGTCATCCTTCTAGCAGCCGCCGTTACGAGCAGTACTTC	CASSHPSSSRRYEQYF
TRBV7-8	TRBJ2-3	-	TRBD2	TGTGCCAGCAGCTTACTACCGGGACTAGCGGGGGCCCATCGGGTTACGCAGTATTTT	CASSLLPGLAGAHRVTQYF
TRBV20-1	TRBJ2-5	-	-	TGCAGTCCCGAGGGTTTTCAAGAGACCCAGTACTTC	CSPEGFQETQYF
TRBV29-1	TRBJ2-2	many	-	TGCAGCGTTGAAGGGGTTGCGGGGGAGCTGTTTTTT	CSVEGVAGELFF
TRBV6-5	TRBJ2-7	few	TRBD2	TGTGCCAGCAGTACTATAGCGGGAGGGGACGAGCAGTACTTC	CASSTIAGGDEQYF
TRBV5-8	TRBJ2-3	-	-	TGTGCCATCAGCTTGGGCGGAGATACGCAGTATTTT	CAISLGGDTQYF
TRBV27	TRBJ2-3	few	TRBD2	TGTGCCAGCAGTTTTGTTGGGCGGGGGGGCCAAGATACGCAGTATTTT	CASSFVGRGGQDTQYF
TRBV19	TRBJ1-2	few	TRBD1	TGTGCCAGTAGTATTGAACAGGGGAAGGCCTATGGCTACACCTTC	CASSIEQGKAYGYTF
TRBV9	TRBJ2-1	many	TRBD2	TGTGCCAGCAGTTCCCCCGCTAGCGGGAATGAGCAGTTCTTC	CASSSPASGNEQFF
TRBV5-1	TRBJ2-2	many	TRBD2	TGCGCCAGCAGCTTGCTCCCTAGCGGGGACACCGGGGAGCTGTTTTTT	CASSLLPSGDTGELFF
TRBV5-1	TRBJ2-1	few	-	TGCGCCAGCAGCTTGGTTGGCAGGGTTACGGATGAGCAGTTCTTC	CASSLVGRVTDEQFF
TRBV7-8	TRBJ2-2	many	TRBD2	TGTGCCAGCAGCTTAGGACTAGCGGGGGGCACCGGGGAGCTGTTTTTT	CASSLGLAGGTGELFF
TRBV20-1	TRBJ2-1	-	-	TGCATTGGGGCGGGGGCTCCGGGCAATGTGCAGTTCTTC	CIGAGAPGNVQFF
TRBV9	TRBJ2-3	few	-	TGTGCCACGGACACAGATACGCAGTATTTT	CATDTDTQYF
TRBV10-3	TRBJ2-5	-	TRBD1	TGTGCCATCAGTGCCGAGACAGGGAGCCCCCAAGAGACCCAGTACTTC	CAISAETGSPQETQYF
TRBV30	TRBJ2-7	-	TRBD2	TGTGCCTGGAGTGAAGGGGACTACTACGAGCAGTACTTC	CAWSEGDYYEQYF
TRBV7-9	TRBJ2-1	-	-	TGTGCCAGCAGCTTAGGACAGGCGGATTTCTACAATGAGCAGTTCTTC	CASSLGQADFYNEQFF
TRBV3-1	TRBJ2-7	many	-	TGTGCCAGCAGCCAAGACATCGGAGGGGGCCTCTTTCTGGGCGAGCAGTACTTC	CASSQDIGGGLFLGEQYF
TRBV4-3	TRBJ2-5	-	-	TGCGCCAGCAGCCAAGATCAGGGTGCGGGTTTTGAGACCCAGTACTTC	CASSQDQGAGFETQYF